Listed here are 11 T cell receptor beta chains from one sample, sequenced in a study of T cell responses to AZD1222 COVID-19 vaccine. The data were produced by immunoSEQ multiplex PCR, yet TCRdb's version contains in-frame clones alone and is incomplete. There are 55,000 to 80,000 clones in the sample; around four fifths occur only once, and roughly 20% lies in the top ten. The source material was peripheral blood, sampled on day 0 of AZD1222 vaccination. The receptors were gathered from an adult in good health.

The chain links TRBV27 to TRBJ1-2; 7 bases line up with TRBD1. The germline gives CDR1 MNHEY, CDR2 SMNVEV (reference sequence). J was trimmed by 4 bases and V by 3 bases; bases with no gene match: 5. The CDR3 is 14 residues long. The CDR3 is CASSFEGQSYGYTF. Written as DNA, the CDR3 is TGTGCCAGCAGTTTTGAGGGACAGTCCTATGGCTACACCTTC.

The genes are TRBV4-1 and TRBJ1-1, with D tentatively TRBD1 (5 bases). Trimming cost V 4 bases and J 7 bases, with 28 bases left between them. There are 18 residues in the CDR3. The germline CDR1 and CDR2 sequences are MGHRA and YSYEKL. The CDR3 reads CASSLPGALRGGEVEAFF. The CDR3 bases are TGCGCCAGCAGCCTGCCAGGAGCGTTACGAGGAGGGGAGGTTGAAGCTTTCTTT.

This clone was detected a few times. This chain links TRBV2 with TRBJ2-7; D gene uncertain. V lost 2 bases to trimming and J lost 2 bases, with 7 bases between them. This CDR3 has 13 residues. The V gene's germline CDR1 is SNHLY and CDR2 FYNNEI. The CDR3 region has the DNA TGTGCCAGCAGTGAATGGAACACCTACGAGCAGTACTTC. It codes for CASSEWNTYEQYF.

The chain has TRBV27 and TRBJ1-2; TRBD1 might be the D (5 bases). The CDR3 is 13 amino acids. Germline V gives CDR1 MNHEY, CDR2 SMNVEV (reference sequence). V was clipped by 0 bases and J by 7 bases, with 9 bases between them. The CDR3 nucleotides are TGTGCCAGCAGTTTATCAAGGACATCTGGCTACACCTTC. Its translation: CASSLSRTSGYTF.

The chain combines TRBV18 with TRBJ1-5; D gene uncertain. V was clipped by 4 bases and J by 4 bases, with 17 bases between them. This CDR3 comprises 16 residues. Germline CDR1 reads KGHSH; CDR2 reads LQKENI. CDR3: CASSLLRDTVNQPQHF. The DNA of the CDR3 is TGTGCCAGCTCACTACTGAGGGATACTGTTAATCAGCCCCAGCATTTT.

V and J are TRBV14 and TRBJ2-1; 7 bases match TRBD1. Trimming took 4 bases from V and 6 from J; bases not matched to a gene: 6. The germline V gene encodes CDR1 SGHDN and CDR2 FVKESK. This CDR3 is built from 14 residues. The CDR3 DNA sequence: TGTGCCAGCAGCCGACTGGACAGGCTCAATGAGCAGTTCTTC. This codes for CASSRLDRLNEQFF.

The chain has TRBV19 and TRBJ2-4; D unresolved. CDR1 is LNHDA and CDR2 is SQIVND in the germline V gene (reference sequence). With 5 bases removed from V and 0 bases from J, the gap between germline ends came to 11 bases. The CDR3 has 15 residues. CDR3 protein: CASSPGRLAKNIQYF. The CDR3, as DNA: TGTGCCAGTAGTCCTGGACGTCTAGCCAAAAACATTCAGTACTTC.

J is TRBJ2-4 and V is TRBV12-3 or TRBV12-4; the match to TRBD1 covers 7 bases. The ends lost 5 bases at V and 6 bases at J; junction bases unmatched: 4. The CDR3 is 13 amino acids. This CDR3 is CASSRGQGNIQYF. The CDR3 DNA follows: TGTGCCAGCAGTAGGGGGCAGGGAAACATTCAGTACTTC.

This sequence joins TRBV21-1 and TRBJ2-2; whether TRBD1, the table's D call, matches the DNA was not checked. TRBV21-1 is noted as a pseudogene. This CDR3 is built from 15 residues. CDR3 in amino acids: CASSKRDRGAGELFF. The CDR3 DNA reads TGTGCCAGCAGCAAGAGGGACAGGGGCGCCGGGGAGCTGTTTTTT.

This chain joins TRBV7-8 and TRBJ2-3, with TRBD2 matching 7 bases. This CDR3 region has 16 residues. Germline V gene lookup returns CDR1 SGHVS and CDR2 FQNEAQ. After removal of 3 bases from V and 6 bases from J, the junction contained 12 bases not matched to a gene. CDR3 sequence: CASSFGRAGRGDTQYF. For the CDR3, the DNA is TGTGCCAGCAGCTTTGGGAGGGCGGGACGCGGGGATACGCAGTATTTT.

The V call is TRBV10-1, the J call TRBJ1-1; 7 bases are shared with TRBD1. CDR3 length: 16 residues. Germline V gene data show CDR1 as WNHNN and CDR2 as SYGVQD (reference sequence). J gave up 5 bases and V 4 bases, and 13 bases lay outside the gene matches. CDR3 coding DNA: TGCGCCAGCAGTGTCTTCAGGGGGGGCGGCTTGACTGAAGCTTTCTTT. Amino acid sequence: CASSVFRGGGLTEAFF.